Listed below are T cell receptor beta chains from one sample, sequenced in a study of low-dose radiotherapy and immunotherapy resistance in tumors. TCRdb redid the calling of the reads with MiXCR, one entry per CDR3 protein. The sample has more than 45,000 distinct CDR3 sequences, around 27% seen once. The sample in question was PBMCs, obtained before treatment. The receptors stem from a male donor with prostate cancer. Both conserved end residues are part of each CDR3. The D gene is left open where the match is weak. Where a row states a size, it is once, few, many or the class of an expanded clone; other rows omit it.

abundance | j_gene | d_gene | v_gene | CDR3nt | CDR3aa
many | TRBJ2-7 | . | TRBV10-2 | TGCGCCAGCAGTAGCGGCTCCTACGAGCAGTACTTC | CASSSGSYEQYF
many | TRBJ1-5 | TRBD1 | TRBV30 | TGTGCCTGGAGTGTGGAGACAGGGGGGGGGCAGCCCCAGCATTTT | CAWSVETGGGQPQHF
. | TRBJ2-2 | . | TRBV15 | TGTGCCACCAGCAGGTGGGCTAGCCGGGACACCGGGGAGCTGTTTTTT | CATSRWASRDTGELFF
many | TRBJ2-2 | . | TRBV28 | TGTGCCAGCGGTAGTACCGGGGAGCTGTTTTTT | CASGSTGELFF
many | TRBJ2-2 | TRBD2 | TRBV5-4 | TGTGCCAGCAGCGGGCTAGCGGGGGGCCACACCGGGGAGCTGTTTTTT | CASSGLAGGHTGELFF
few | TRBJ2-6 | TRBD1 | TRBV7-9 | TGTGCCAAAGACAGGGCTGGGGCCAACGTCCTGACTTTC | CAKDRAGANVLTF
few | TRBJ2-1 | . | TRBV7-2 | TGTGCCAGCAGCCGGGGAGGTATCCTCAATGAGCAGTTCTTC | CASSRGGILNEQFF
many | TRBJ2-3 | TRBD2 | TRBV5-1 | TGCGCCAGCAGCTTCGGCCTAGCGGGAGGGCCGAGGGGCACAGATACGCAGTATTTT | CASSFGLAGGPRGTDTQYF
. | TRBJ2-1 | TRBD2 | TRBV3-1 | TGTGCCAGCAGCCAAGATGGGGGGGGTGGTCGCTTCCGAAACAATGAGCAGTTCTTC | CASSQDGGGGRFRNNEQFF
many | TRBJ2-5 | TRBD1 | TRBV12-3/TRBV12-4 | TGTGCCAGCAGTTTCGAGACAGGGGTCGGGGAGACCCAGTACTTC | CASSFETGVGETQYF
many | TRBJ2-5 | . | TRBV15 | TGTGCCACCAGCAGCCCTAATCCGATTCAAGAGACCCAGTACTTC | CATSSPNPIQETQYF
. | TRBJ2-2 | . | TRBV10-3 | TGTGGCAACAGCGATACGAACACCGGGGAGCTGTGTTTTTTT | CGNSDTNTGELCFF
many | TRBJ2-3 | . | TRBV20-1 | TGCAGTGGCGTCTATAGCACAGATACGCAGTATTTT | CSGVYSTDTQYF
many | TRBJ2-7 | . | TRBV30 | TGTGCCTGGAGTTCATTATACGAGCAGTACTTC | CAWSSLYEQYF
many | TRBJ2-2 | . | TRBV2 | TGTGCCATAGCACAGGGCGTCACCGGGGAGCTGTTTTTT | CAIAQGVTGELFF
many | TRBJ2-5 | TRBD2 | TRBV20-1 | TGCAGTGCTGGAGCGACTAGCGGCCAAGAGACCCAGTACTTC | CSAGATSGQETQYF
many | TRBJ2-1 | . | TRBV5-1 | TGCGCCAGCAGGGAACCGGGAGCCTACAATGAGCAGTTCTTC | CASREPGAYNEQFF
many | TRBJ2-6 | . | TRBV28 | TGTGCCAGCAGGGGGGGGCGGCCTGGGGCCAACGTCCTGACTTTC | CASRGGRPGANVLTF
. | TRBJ2-7 | . | TRBV30 | TGTGCCTGGAGAGCCACAGGGCCCTACGAGCAGTACTTC | CAWRATGPYEQYF
many | TRBJ2-7 | . | TRBV5-1 | TGCGCCAGCAGCTTGGGAGGCCGCGTAACTTACGAGCAGTACTTC | CASSLGGRVTYEQYF
. | TRBJ1-5 | TRBD1 | TRBV10-3 | TGTGCCATCAGTGGGCAGGGGGGGAATCAGCCCCAGCATTTT | CAISGQGGNQPQHF
few | TRBJ2-2 | . | TRBV10-3 | TGTGCCATCAGTGAGAGTAGTGCCACCGGGGAGCTGTTTTTT | CAISESSATGELFF
. | TRBJ1-5 | . | TRBV20-1 | TGCAGTGCTAGAGTCAGAATCGGAGGGTACAATCAGCCCCAGCATTTT | CSARVRIGGYNQPQHF
many | TRBJ2-3 | . | TRBV6-6 | TGTGCCAGCAGTTATTCGGAGTTCTCAGATACGCAGTATTTT | CASSYSEFSDTQYF
many | TRBJ2-7 | . | TRBV6-2/TRBV6-3 | TGTGCCAGCAGTACAAAGAGGGGGGGGGCCTACGAGCAGTACTTC | CASSTKRGGAYEQYF
many | TRBJ1-5 | . | TRBV29-1 | TGCAGCGCCGTTATCCAGACCCTTGGCGATCAGCCCCAGCATTTT | CSAVIQTLGDQPQHF
. | TRBJ2-1 | TRBD2 | TRBV4-2 | TGTGCCAGCAGCCAAGATACCCCGGGGGGGCCCGCCTGGAATGAGCAGTTCTTC | CASSQDTPGGPAWNEQFF
once | TRBJ2-1 | . | TRBV11-2 | TGTGCCAGCAGCTTAGTGAAGTACCCTCTTCAGGATGAGCAGTTCTTC | CASSLVKYPLQDEQFF
. | TRBJ1-2 | . | TRBV10-3 | TGTGCCATCAGTGACCCCAGCGATCTTCGCTATGGCTACACCTTC | CAISDPSDLRYGYTF
. | TRBJ2-3 | TRBD2 | TRBV5-1 | TGCGCCAGCAGCGTGACTAGCGGCGGAGCTAGAGATACGCAGTATTTT | CASSVTSGGARDTQYF
. | TRBJ2-1 | . | TRBV13 | TGTGCCAGCAGCTTAGGGACAGGACGAAACGATGAGCAGTTCTTC | CASSLGTGRNDEQFF
many | TRBJ2-7 | . | TRBV18 | TGTGCCAGCTCACCACGTCAGGGGTTACACGAGCAGTACTTC | CASSPRQGLHEQYF
many | TRBJ1-1 | . | TRBV12-3/TRBV12-4 | TGTGCCAGCAGTCTGCTCGGTTCCGGCAAGAGCACTGAAGCTTTCTTT | CASSLLGSGKSTEAFF
many | TRBJ2-1 | . | TRBV11-1 | TGTGCCAGCAGCTTAACGGCCGGAAATGAGCAGTTCTTC | CASSLTAGNEQFF
many | TRBJ2-7 | TRBD1 | TRBV3-1 | TGTGCCAGCAGCCAAGCGGGACAGGGTTTCTACGAGCAGTACTTC | CASSQAGQGFYEQYF
many | TRBJ2-7 | TRBD1 | TRBV28 | TGTGCCAGCAGTACACAAACAGGGGCCCCCCGCTACGAGCAGTACTTC | CASSTQTGAPRYEQYF
few | TRBJ1-2 | . | TRBV10-3 | TGTGCCATCAGTGAAGTGTCAGGGAGGAATGGCTACACCTTC | CAISEVSGRNGYTF
many | TRBJ1-2 | TRBD1 | TRBV13 | TGTGCCAGCAGCCCAGGGGGTGGGTTGCCGAACTATGGCTACACCTTC | CASSPGGGLPNYGYTF
many | TRBJ2-2 | . | TRBV18 | TGTGCCAGCTCACCACAACAGGACCCCACCGGGGAGCTGTTTTTT | CASSPQQDPTGELFF
many | TRBJ2-7 | TRBD1 | TRBV5-1 | TGCGCCAGCAGCCTCGGGACAGGGCTCTCCTACGAGCAGTACTTC | CASSLGTGLSYEQYF
. | TRBJ1-2 | . | TRBV6-2/TRBV6-3 | TGTGCCAGCAGGCCGGGGCAGGACTATGGCTACACCTTC | CASRPGQDYGYTF
. | TRBJ2-1 | . | TRBV29-1 | TGCAGCGTTGTGAAGCCGGCGAGCTCCTACAATGAGCAGTTCTTC | CSVVKPASSYNEQFF
many | TRBJ2-7 | . | TRBV29-1 | TGCAGCGCTCGGGAAGGCCCCTACGAGCAGTACTTC | CSAREGPYEQYF
many | TRBJ2-3 | TRBD2 | TRBV14 | TGTGCCAGCAGCCAAGGAAGCGGGGGGGCCCACCTCGTCGATACGCAGTATTTT | CASSQGSGGAHLVDTQYF
many | TRBJ2-1 | TRBD2 | TRBV20-1 | TGCAGTGCTAGAGATCGTCTAGCGGGGGTAACCTACAATGAGCAGTTCTTC | CSARDRLAGVTYNEQFF
many | TRBJ2-1 | TRBD2 | TRBV7-2 | TGTGCCAGCAGCTCTCCGGGACTAGCGGGAATGAATGAGCAGTTCTTC | CASSSPGLAGMNEQFF
many | TRBJ2-1 | TRBD1 | TRBV12-3/TRBV12-4 | TGTGCCAGCAGTCCAGGGGGGGACAGGGATATTGAGCAGTTCTTC | CASSPGGDRDIEQFF
few | TRBJ2-4 | . | TRBV5-1 | TGCGCCAGCAGCTTGGGTTTTGGCACGCTTAACAACATTCAGTACTTC | CASSLGFGTLNNIQYF
many | TRBJ1-1 | . | TRBV5-1 | TGCGCCAGCAGCCCTCACAGGGACGCTGAAGCTTTCTTT | CASSPHRDAEAFF
many | TRBJ2-7 | . | TRBV5-5 | TGTGCCAGCAGCTTGATGGGTCAGTTCTACGAGCAGTACTTC | CASSLMGQFYEQYF
. | TRBJ2-1 | . | TRBV4-3 | TGCGCCAGCAGCCAAGATTGGGCCAATGAGCAGTTCTTC | CASSQDWANEQFF
many | TRBJ2-2 | TRBD2 | TRBV5-1 | TGCGCCAGCAGCATGACTAGCGGAGCGAACACCGGGGAGCTGTTTTTT | CASSMTSGANTGELFF
many | TRBJ2-7 | . | TRBV11-2 | TGTGCCAGCAGCTTAGACTCGGACGAGCAGTACTTC | CASSLDSDEQYF
many | TRBJ1-1 | . | TRBV6-6 | TGTGCCAGCCAAGAGGGATTTTACACTGAAGCTTTCTTT | CASQEGFYTEAFF
many | TRBJ1-1 | . | TRBV28 | TGTGCCAGCAGTTTTGCGGAGATTATGAACACTGAAGCTTTCTTT | CASSFAEIMNTEAFF